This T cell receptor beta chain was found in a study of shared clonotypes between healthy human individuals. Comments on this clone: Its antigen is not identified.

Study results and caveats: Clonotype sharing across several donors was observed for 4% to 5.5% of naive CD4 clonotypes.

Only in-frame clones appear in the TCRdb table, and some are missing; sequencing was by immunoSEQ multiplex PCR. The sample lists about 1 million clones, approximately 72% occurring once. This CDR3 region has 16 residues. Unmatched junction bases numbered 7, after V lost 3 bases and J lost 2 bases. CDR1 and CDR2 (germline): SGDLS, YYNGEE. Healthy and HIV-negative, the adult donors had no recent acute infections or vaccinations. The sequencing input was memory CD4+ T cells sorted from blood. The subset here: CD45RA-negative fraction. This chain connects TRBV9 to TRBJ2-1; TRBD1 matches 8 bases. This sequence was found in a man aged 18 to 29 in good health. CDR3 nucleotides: TGTGCCAGCAGCGCCCGACAGGGGACCACCTACAATGAGCAGTTCTTC. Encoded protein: CASSARQGTTYNEQFF.